This T cell receptor beta chain derives from a study of T-cell memory formation after mild COVID-19 (dated by TCRdb to about 2021). The study in broad terms: TCR sequence clusters from the two donors were found to be largely donor specific. In a couple of donors, T-cell clones that expanded and contracted after mild COVID-19 were tracked by sequencing TCRalpha and TCRbeta repertoires over time. The cohort was made up of two young adult volunteers, one female and one male, who were previously healthy. Overall study outcomes, separate from this receptor: Some responding clones were detected in pre-infection memory, which suggested that pre-existing cross-reactive memory T cells had joined the SARS-CoV-2 response. SARS-CoV-2 specificity of the second-wave clones peaking on day 37 was not confirmed. Contracting CD4+ clones appeared mostly in the CM and EM memory subsets, whereas CD8+ clones were enriched in EMRA. The study included only a couple of mild cases, and larger cohorts that include severe cases with pre-infection samples were judged to be necessary. Balanced CD4/CD8 phenotypes were observed for clones contracting from day 15 to 85, whereas a bias towards CD4+ was observed for a second wave of clones expanding from day 15 to 37.

Regarding this clonotype: Its cognate antigen has yet to be identified. Base qualities are not at hand, and no much larger clone is one base apart.

Sequencing relied on an Illumina NovaSeq 6000. cDNA libraries for TCRalpha and TCRbeta were prepared by 5'RACE using constant-segment primers, with sample barcodes and unique molecular identifiers added. RNA was extracted from every sample with Trizol reagent. The libraries were amplified in two PCR steps, and the second step added a second sample barcode and Illumina TruSeq adapters. Sequencing of libraries was performed on an Illumina NovaSeq with 2 x 150 bp paired-end reads. On the authors' methods: Reads were demultiplexed and collapsed into UMI-guided consensus sequences with migec v1.2.7. Using mixcr v2.1.11, the UMI consensuses were aligned to TRA and TRB V and J templates and assembled into clonotypes. Expanded or contracted clonotypes were those called significant by both edgeR and NoisET, with noise models trained on biological replicates. For edgeR calls, the thresholds were a false discovery rate-adjusted p below 0.01 and a log2 fold-change of 1. PCA with hierarchical clustering of max-normalized trajectories of the 1000 most abundant clonotypes was used as exploratory dynamics analysis. Separately sequenced CD4+ and CD8+ repertoires were used to assign a CD4 or CD8 phenotype to each responding clone. TCRdb ran its own pipeline on the public reads, namely fastp trimming at Q25 and MiXCR clone calling, and kept in-frame beta chains. Merged by CDR3 protein, the rows form single entries marked with the most common genes and DNA. These V and J calls rely on TCRdb rather than the paper's analysis. Here the sample has about 140,000 distinct CDR3 sequences; more than 14% occur a single time. Roughly 14% of the sample lies in the top ten.

Ficoll-Paque density gradient centrifugation was used to isolate PBMCs. From the cysteine through the phenylalanine, the CDR3 covers 12 amino acids. The sequence is cut down to CDR3 DNA, 36 bases in frame from base 1. V is clipped by 6 bases and J by 3 bases, and the sequence between their germline boundaries is 8 bases long. The sample comprised PBMCs or a T cell subset sorted from them (not recorded which). The clonotype was recovered from an adult woman who had mild COVID-19 (a few samples of this study predate the infection). The sample titles of this study are shuffled in the database, so cell type and time point are left out; the donor was told from shared clones. The chain joins TRBV12-3 or TRBV12-4 to TRBJ2-5; TRBD1 could be the D gene, as 5 bases match. The CDR3 region: CASSTGKETQYF. Here is the DNA: TGTGCCAGCAGCACAGGAAAAGAGACCCAGTACTTC.